The entry that follows covers one T cell receptor (beta chain) sequence. Only in-frame clones appear in the TCRdb table, and some are missing; sequencing was by immunoSEQ multiplex PCR. The sample lists 200,000 to 300,000 clones; 86% were seen once. The record originates from a study of blood T cell repertoires in COVID-19. The CDR3 loop spans 14 amino acids. V lost 8 bases and J lost 0, with 14 bases in between. Looked up from germline, CDR1 is LNHNV and CDR2 is YYDKDF (reference sequence). Everyone who took part was about 18 to 89 years old, and they came from 24 US areas. The clonotype was recovered from a woman aged 18-29 years who had recovered from COVID-19. Sequencing was carried out using PBMCs or T cells enriched from blood (not recorded which). The rearrangement joins TRBV15 to TRBJ2-7; perhaps TRBD2 as D (6 bases). The CDR3 protein is CATSRDWSSYEQYF. CDR3 in DNA: TGTGCCACCTCCCGGGACTGGAGCTCCTACGAGCAGTACTTC.